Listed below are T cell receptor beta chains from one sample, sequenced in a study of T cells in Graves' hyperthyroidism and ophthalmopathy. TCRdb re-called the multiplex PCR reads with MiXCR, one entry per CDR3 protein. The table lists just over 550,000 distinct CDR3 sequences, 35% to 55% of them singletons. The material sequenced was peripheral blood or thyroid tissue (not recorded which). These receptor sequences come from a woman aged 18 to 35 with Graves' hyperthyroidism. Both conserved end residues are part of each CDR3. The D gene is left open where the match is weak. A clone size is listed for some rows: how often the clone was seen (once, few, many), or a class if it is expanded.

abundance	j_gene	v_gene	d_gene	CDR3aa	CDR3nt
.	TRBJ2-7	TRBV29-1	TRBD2	CSVGLAGHEQYF	TGCAGCGTGGGACTAGCGGGACACGAGCAGTACTTC
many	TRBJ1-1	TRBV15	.	CATRDAEENTEAFF	TGTGCCACCAGGGATGCTGAGGAGAACACTGAAGCTTTCTTT
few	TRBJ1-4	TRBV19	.	CASKWDEKLFF	TGTGCCAGTAAATGGGATGAAAAACTGTTTTTT
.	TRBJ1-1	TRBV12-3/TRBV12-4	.	CASSGSLGLSEAFF	TGTGCCAGCAGTGGTTCTCTGGGATTGTCTGAAGCTTTCTTT
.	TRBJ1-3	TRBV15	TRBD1	CATSPDRGGNTIYF	TGTGCCACCAGCCCCGACAGGGGGGGAAACACCATATATTTT
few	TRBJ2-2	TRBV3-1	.	CASSPRGELFF	TGTGCCAGCAGCCCCCGCGGGGAGCTGTTTTTT
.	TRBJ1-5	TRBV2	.	CASSDSRKNQPQHF	TGTGCCAGCAGTGACTCCCGCAAAAATCAGCCCCAGCATTTT
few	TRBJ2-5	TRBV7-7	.	CASSLAPEYETQYF	TGTGCTAGCAGCTTAGCCCCAGAATACGAGACCCAGTACTTC
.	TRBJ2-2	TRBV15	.	CATSRDSSGGELFF	TGTGCCACCAGCAGAGACAGTTCGGGCGGGGAGCTGTTTTTT
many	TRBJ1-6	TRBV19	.	CASSFGVGAPLHF	TGTGCCAGTAGTTTCGGGGTCGGGGCACCCCTCCACTTT
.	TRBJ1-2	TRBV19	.	CAAQGFRSGYTF	TGTGCTGCCCAGGGCTTCAGGAGTGGCTACACCTTC
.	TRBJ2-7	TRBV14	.	CASSQSPQGGAYEQYF	TGTGCCAGCAGCCAGTCCCCTCAGGGGGGTGCCTACGAGCAGTACTTC
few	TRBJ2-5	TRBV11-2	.	CASSLPRWMETQYF	TGTGCCAGCAGCTTACCGCGGTGGATGGAGACCCAGTACTTC
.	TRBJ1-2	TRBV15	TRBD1	CATSRGGTGRANYGYTF	TGTGCCACCAGCAGAGGCGGGACAGGGAGAGCTAACTATGGCTACACCTTC
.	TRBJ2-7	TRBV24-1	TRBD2	CATSDSQGTSGRYSYEQYF	TGTGCCACCAGTGATTCCCAGGGGACTAGCGGGAGGTACTCCTACGAGCAGTACTTC
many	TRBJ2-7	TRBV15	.	CATSRGSGVSYEQYF	TGTGCCACCAGCAGAGGGTCGGGCGTATCCTACGAGCAGTACTTC
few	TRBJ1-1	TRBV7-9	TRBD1	CASSNPQGVGTEAFF	TGTGCCAGCAGTAACCCACAGGGGGTCGGCACTGAAGCTTTCTTT
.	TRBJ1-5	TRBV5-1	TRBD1	CASSPEYGTGGQPQHF	TGTGCCAGCAGCCCTGAATACGGAACAGGGGGCCAGCCCCAGCATTTT
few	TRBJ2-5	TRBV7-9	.	CASSGSPQETQYF	TGTGCCAGCTCCGGGAGCCCCCAAGAGACCCAGTACTTC